This TCR beta chain was identified during a study of cytomegalovirus exposure and HLA in healthy donors. For the study at large: Sequencing of about 179 million T cells in an earlier analysis found 90 million to 120 million unique TCR beta sequences. Study results and caveats: Investigators reported 150 to 200 TCR beta chains as tied to cytomegalovirus. By HLA locus, TCR association rates varied in a later analysis, with DRB1 showing the most and HLA-C the fewest.

PCR employed 60 Vbeta and 13 Jbeta primers. Profiling relied on immunoSEQ multiplex PCR, and the TCRdb table lists in-frame clones only, not all of them. The listing records some 70,000 clones. As to this clone: Its antigen is unidentified.

Germline V gene data show CDR1 as LGHNA and CDR2 as YSLEER. CDR3 size: 15 residues. V gave up 4 bases and J gave up 5 bases; unmatched junction bases: 9. The gene calls are TRBV4-3 and TRBJ2-5; the match to TRBD1 covers 8 bases. The sample taken for sequencing was PBMCs. This sequence originates from a female donor in good health and CMV-seropositive. This CDR3 is CASSLDRTGMETQYF. The CDR3 nucleotides read TGCGCCAGCAGCCTCGATCGGACAGGGATGGAGACCCAGTACTTC.